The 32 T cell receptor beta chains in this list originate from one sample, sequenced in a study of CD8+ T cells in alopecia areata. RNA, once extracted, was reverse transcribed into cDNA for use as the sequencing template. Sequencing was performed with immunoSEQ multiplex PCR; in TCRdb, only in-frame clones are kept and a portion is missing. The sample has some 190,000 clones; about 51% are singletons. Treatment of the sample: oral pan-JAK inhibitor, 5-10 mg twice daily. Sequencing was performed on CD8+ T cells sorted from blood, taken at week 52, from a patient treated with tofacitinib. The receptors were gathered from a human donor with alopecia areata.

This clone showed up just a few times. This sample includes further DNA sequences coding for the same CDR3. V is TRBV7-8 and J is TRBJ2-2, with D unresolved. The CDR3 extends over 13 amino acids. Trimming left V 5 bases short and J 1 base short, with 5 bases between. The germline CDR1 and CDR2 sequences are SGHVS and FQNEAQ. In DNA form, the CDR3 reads TGTGCCAGCAGCCTCATGAACACCGGGGAGCTGTTTTTT. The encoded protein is CASSLMNTGELFF.

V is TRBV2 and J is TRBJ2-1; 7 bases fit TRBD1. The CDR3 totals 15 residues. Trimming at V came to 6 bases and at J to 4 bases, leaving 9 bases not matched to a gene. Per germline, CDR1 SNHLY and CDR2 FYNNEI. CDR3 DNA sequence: TGTGCCAGCAGGAGACAGGGCGAGGGGTACAATGAGCAGTTCTTC. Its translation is CASRRQGEGYNEQFF. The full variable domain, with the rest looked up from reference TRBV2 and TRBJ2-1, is EPEVTQTPSHQVTQMGQEVILRCVPISNHLYFYWYRQILGQKVEFLVSFYNNEISEKSEIFDDQFSVERPDGSNFTLKIRSTKLEDSAMYFCASRRQGEGYNEQFFGPGTRLTVL.

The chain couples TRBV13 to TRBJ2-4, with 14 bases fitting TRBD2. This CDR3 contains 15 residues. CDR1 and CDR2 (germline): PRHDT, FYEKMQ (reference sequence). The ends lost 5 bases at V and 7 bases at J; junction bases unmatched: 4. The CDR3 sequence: CASSQGLAGGNIQYF. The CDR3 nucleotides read TGTGCCAGCAGCCAAGGACTAGCGGGGGGTAACATTCAGTACTTC. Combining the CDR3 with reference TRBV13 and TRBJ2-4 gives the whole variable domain AAGVIQSPRHLIKEKRETATLKCYPIPRHDTVYWYQQGPGQDPQFLISFYEKMQSDKGSIPDRFSAQQFSDYHSELNMSSLELGDSALYFCASSQGLAGGNIQYFGAGTRLSVL.

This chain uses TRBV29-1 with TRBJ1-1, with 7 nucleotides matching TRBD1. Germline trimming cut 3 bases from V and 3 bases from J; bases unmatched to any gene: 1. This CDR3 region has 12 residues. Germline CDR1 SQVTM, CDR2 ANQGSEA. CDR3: CSVDQGDTEAFF. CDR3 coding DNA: TGCAGCGTTGATCAGGGGGACACTGAAGCTTTCTTT.

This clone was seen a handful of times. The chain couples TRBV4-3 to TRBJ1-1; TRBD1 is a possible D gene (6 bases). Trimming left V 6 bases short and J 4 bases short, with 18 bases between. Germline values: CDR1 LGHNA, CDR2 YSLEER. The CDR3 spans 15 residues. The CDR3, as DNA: TGCGCCAGCAGACCCAGGCAGGGGAGTACCACTGAAGCTTTCTTT. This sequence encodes CASRPRQGSTTEAFF.

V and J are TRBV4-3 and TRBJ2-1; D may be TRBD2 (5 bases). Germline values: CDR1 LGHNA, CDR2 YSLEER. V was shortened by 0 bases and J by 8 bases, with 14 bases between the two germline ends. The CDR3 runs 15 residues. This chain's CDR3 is CASSQDMTRGDEQFF. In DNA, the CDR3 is TGCGCCAGCAGCCAAGATATGACACGGGGAGATGAGCAGTTCTTC.

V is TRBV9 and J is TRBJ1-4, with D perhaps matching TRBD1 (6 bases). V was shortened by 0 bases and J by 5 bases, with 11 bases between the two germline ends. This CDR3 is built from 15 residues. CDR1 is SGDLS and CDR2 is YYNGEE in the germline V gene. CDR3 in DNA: TGTGCCAGCAGCGTAGGGACAGATATAAATGAAAAACTGTTTTTT. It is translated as CASSVGTDINEKLFF.

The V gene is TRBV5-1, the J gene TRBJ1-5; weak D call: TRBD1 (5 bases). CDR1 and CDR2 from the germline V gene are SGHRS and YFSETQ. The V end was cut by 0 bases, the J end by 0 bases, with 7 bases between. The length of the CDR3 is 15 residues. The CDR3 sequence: CASSLGQISNQPQHF. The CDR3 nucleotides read TGCGCCAGCAGCTTGGGACAGATTAGCAATCAGCCCCAGCATTTT.

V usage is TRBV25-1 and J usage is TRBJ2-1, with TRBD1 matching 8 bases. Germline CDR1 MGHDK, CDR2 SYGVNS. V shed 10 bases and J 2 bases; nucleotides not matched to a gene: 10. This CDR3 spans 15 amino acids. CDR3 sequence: CATHPGQGAYNEQFF. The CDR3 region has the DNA TGTGCCACCCACCCCGGACAGGGAGCCTACAATGAGCAGTTCTTC.

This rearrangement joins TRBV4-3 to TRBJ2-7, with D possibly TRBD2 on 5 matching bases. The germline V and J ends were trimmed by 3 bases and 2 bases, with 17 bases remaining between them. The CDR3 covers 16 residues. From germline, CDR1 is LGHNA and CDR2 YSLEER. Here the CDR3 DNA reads TGCGCCAGCAGCCAGTTGACGGCCTCCGGGGCCTACGAGCAGTACTTC. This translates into CASSQLTASGAYEQYF.

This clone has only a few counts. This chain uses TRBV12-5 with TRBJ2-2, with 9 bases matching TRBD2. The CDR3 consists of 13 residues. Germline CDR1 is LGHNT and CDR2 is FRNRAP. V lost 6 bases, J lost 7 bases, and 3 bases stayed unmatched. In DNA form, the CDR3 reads TGTGCTAGTGGGGGACTAGCCATCGGGGAGCTGTTTTTT. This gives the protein CASGGLAIGELFF.

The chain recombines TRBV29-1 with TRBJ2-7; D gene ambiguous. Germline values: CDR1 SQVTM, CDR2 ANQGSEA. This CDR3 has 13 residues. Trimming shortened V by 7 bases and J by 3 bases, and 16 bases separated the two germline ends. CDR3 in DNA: TGCAGCGCTTGGACCACCGTGAGCTACGAGCAGTACTTC. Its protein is CSAWTTVSYEQYF.

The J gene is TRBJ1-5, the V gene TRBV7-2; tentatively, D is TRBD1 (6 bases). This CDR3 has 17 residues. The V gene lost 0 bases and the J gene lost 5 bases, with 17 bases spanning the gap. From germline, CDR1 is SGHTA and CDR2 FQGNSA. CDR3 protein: CASSLAWPGARYQPQHF. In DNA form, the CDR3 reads TGTGCCAGCAGCTTAGCGTGGCCGGGGGCTAGATATCAGCCCCAGCATTTT.

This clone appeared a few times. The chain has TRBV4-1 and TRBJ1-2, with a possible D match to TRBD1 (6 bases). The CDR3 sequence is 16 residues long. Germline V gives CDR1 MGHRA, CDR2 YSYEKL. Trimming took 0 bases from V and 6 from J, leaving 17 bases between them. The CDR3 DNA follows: TGCGCCAGCAGCCAAGATGGCGGGGGCGTAAGGGATGGCTACACCTTC. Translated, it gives CASSQDGGGVRDGYTF.

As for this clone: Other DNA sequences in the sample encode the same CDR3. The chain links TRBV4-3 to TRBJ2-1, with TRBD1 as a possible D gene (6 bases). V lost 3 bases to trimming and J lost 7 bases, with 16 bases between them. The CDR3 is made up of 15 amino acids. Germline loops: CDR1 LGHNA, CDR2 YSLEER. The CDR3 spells CASSQGVGGLNEQFF. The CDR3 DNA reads TGCGCCAGCAGCCAGGGGGTAGGGGGTCTTAATGAGCAGTTCTTC.

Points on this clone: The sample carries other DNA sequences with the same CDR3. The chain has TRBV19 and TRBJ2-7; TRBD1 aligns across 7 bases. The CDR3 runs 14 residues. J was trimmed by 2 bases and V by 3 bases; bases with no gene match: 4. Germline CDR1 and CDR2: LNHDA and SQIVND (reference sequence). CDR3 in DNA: TGTGCCAGTAGTATCGGCCAGGGGGCCTACGAGCAGTACTTC. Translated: CASSIGQGAYEQYF.

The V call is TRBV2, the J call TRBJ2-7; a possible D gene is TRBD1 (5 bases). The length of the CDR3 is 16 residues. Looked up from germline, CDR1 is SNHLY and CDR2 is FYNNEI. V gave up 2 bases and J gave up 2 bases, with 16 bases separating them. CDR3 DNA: TGTGCCAGCAGTGAAAATGATGACAGTCCGACCTACGAGCAGTACTTC. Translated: CASSENDDSPTYEQYF.

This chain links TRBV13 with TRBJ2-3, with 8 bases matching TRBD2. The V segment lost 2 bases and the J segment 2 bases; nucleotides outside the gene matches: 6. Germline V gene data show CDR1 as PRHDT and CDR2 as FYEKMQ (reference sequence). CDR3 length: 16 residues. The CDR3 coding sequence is TGTGCCAGCAGCTTATTCGGGGGGGGCCCCACAGATACGCAGTATTTT. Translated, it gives CASSLFGGGPTDTQYF.

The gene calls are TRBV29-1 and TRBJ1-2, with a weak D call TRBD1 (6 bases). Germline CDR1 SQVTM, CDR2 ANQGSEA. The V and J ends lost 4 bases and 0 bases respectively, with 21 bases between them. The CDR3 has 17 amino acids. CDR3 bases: TGCAGCGTTGGGCCTTACGGAGCGCGGGGGCCTAACTATGGCTACACCTTC. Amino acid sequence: CSVGPYGARGPNYGYTF. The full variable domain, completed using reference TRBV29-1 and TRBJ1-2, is SAVISQKPSRDICQRGTSLTIQCQVDSQVTMMFWYRQQPGQSLTLIATANQGSEATYESGFVIDKFPISRPNLTFSTLTVSNMSPEDSSIYLCSVGPYGARGPNYGYTFGSGTRLTVV.

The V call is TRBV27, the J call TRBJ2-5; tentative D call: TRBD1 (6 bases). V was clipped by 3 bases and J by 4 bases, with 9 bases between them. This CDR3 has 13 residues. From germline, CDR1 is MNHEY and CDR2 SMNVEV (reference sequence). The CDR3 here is CASSFIRGETQYF. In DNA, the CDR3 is TGTGCCAGCAGTTTCATCAGGGGAGAGACCCAGTACTTC.

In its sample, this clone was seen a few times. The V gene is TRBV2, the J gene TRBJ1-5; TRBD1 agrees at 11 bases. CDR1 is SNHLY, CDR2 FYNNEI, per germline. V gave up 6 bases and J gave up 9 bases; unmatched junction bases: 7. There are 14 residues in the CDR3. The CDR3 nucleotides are TGTGCCAGCAGGAGGGACAGGGGGGATGCGCCCCAGCATTTT. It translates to CASRRDRGDAPQHF.

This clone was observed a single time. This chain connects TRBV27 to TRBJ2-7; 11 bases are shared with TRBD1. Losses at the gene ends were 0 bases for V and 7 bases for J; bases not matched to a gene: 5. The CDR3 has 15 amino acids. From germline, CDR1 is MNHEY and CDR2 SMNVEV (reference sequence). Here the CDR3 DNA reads TGTGCCAGCAGTTTATCAGGACAGGGGGCGGGTGAGCAGTACTTC. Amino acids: CASSLSGQGAGEQYF.

CDR3 amino acids: CASSLEVVGGYNEQFF. The CDR3 DNA reads TGTGCCAGCAGCTTAGAGGTCGTAGGGGGTTACAATGAGCAGTTCTTC. This chain links TRBV7-2 with TRBJ2-1, with D perhaps matching TRBD1 (6 bases). This CDR3 has 16 residues. The germline gives CDR1 SGHTA, CDR2 FQGNSA. The V end was cut by 1 base, the J end by 4 bases, with 14 bases between.

In DNA form, the CDR3 reads TGTGCCAGCAGCTTAGCCTTAGCGGGGGCCGAGCAGTTCTTC. Its protein product is CASSLALAGAEQFF. The V and J genes are TRBV7-9 and TRBJ2-1; the match to TRBD2 covers 9 bases. The CDR3 totals 14 residues. In germline, CDR1 is SEHNR, CDR2 FQNEAQ (reference sequence). Trimming at V came to 0 bases and at J to 10 bases, leaving 4 bases not matched to a gene. Full variable domain (rest looked up from reference TRBV7-9 and TRBJ2-1): DTGVSQNPRHKITKRGQNVTFRCDPISEHNRLYWYRQTLGQGPEFLTYFQNEAQLEKSRLLSDRFSAERPKGSFSTLEIQRTEQGDSAMYLCASSLALAGAEQFFGPGTRLTVL.

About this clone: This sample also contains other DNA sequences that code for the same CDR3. In DNA, the CDR3 is TGCAGCGGAGGACAGCTGAACACTGAAGCTTTCTTT. This sequence encodes CSGGQLNTEAFF. The chain couples TRBV29-1 to TRBJ1-1, with a weak D call TRBD1 (6 bases). Germline V gene sequence: CDR1 SQVTM, CDR2 ANQGSEA. The CDR3 sequence is 12 residues long. V was shortened by 7 bases and J by 0 bases, with 9 bases between the two germline ends.

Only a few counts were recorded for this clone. CDR3: CASSPRPGHEQYF. CDR3 DNA: TGTGCCAGCTCACCCCGTCCGGGACACGAGCAGTACTTC. The J gene is TRBJ2-7, the V gene TRBV18; D may be TRBD1 or TRBD2 (5 bases each). The CDR3 length is 13 residues. Trimming took off 3 bases at V and 5 bases at J, with 11 bases between the two ends. The V gene's germline CDR1 is KGHSH and CDR2 LQKENI. The full variable domain, completed using reference TRBV18 and TRBJ2-7, is NAGVMQNPRHLVRRRGQEARLRCSPMKGHSHVYWYRQLPEEGLKFMVYLQKENIIDESGMPKERFSAEFPKEGPSILRIQQVVRGDSAAYFCASSPRPGHEQYFGPGTRLTVT.

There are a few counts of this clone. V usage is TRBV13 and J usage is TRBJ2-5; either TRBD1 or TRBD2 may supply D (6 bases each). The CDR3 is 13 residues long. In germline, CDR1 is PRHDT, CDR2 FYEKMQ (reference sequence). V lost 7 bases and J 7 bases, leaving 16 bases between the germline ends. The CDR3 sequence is CASTLGGLGTQYF. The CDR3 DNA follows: TGTGCCAGCACCCTTGGGGGGCTCGGGACCCAGTACTTC.

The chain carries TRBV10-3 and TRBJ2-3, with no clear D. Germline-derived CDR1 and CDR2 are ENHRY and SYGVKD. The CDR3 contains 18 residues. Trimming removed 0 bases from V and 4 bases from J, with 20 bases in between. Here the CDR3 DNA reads TGTGCCATCAGTGAGTCTATCGAAGACACGCACCCGCCAGATACGCAGTATTTT. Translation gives CAISESIEDTHPPDTQYF.

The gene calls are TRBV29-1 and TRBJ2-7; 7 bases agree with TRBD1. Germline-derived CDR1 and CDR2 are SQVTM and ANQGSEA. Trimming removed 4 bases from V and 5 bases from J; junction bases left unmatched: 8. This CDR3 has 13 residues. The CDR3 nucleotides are TGCAGCGTTGTTACAGGGGTCAAGAACGAGCAGTACTTC. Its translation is CSVVTGVKNEQYF.

The CDR3 bases are TGTGCCAGCAGCCCTAGCGGGGGAGGCACAGATACGCAGTATTTT. Its protein is CASSPSGGGTDTQYF. The genes are TRBV7-9 and TRBJ2-3; 10 bases match TRBD2. V lost 5 bases and J lost 1; bases outside the gene matches: 3. The CDR3 extends over 15 amino acids. The germline CDR1 and CDR2 sequences are SEHNR and FQNEAQ (reference sequence). Complete variable domain (other parts from reference TRBV7-9 and TRBJ2-3): DTGVSQNPRHKITKRGQNVTFRCDPISEHNRLYWYRQTLGQGPEFLTYFQNEAQLEKSRLLSDRFSAERPKGSFSTLEIQRTEQGDSAMYLCASSPSGGGTDTQYFGPGTRLTVL.

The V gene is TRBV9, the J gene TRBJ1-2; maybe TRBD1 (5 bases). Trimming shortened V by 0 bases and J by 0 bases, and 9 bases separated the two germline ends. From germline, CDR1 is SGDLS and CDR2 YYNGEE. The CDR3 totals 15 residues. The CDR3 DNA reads TGTGCCAGCAGCGTAGGGGACGGAGCTAACTATGGCTACACCTTC. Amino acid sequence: CASSVGDGANYGYTF.

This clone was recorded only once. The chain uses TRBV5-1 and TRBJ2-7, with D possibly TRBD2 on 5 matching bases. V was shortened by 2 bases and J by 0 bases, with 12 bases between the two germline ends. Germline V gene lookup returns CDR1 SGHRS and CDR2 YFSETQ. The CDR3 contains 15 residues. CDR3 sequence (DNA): TGCGCCAGCAGCTTCTTGCTAGGGAGCTCCTACGAGCAGTACTTC. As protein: CASSFLLGSSYEQYF.